This T cell receptor beta chain was sequenced in a study of beta chain features in type 1 diabetes. The overall study: Patients and healthy donors were similar in age, gender and cell yields. General study points: High-TCR-expressing cells could be over-represented by cDNA sequencing. Type 1 diabetes patients had moderately but significantly shorter TCRB CDR3s in all four CD4+ subsets.

The CDR3 is 14 residues long. The V end lost 0 bases, the J end lost 4 bases, and 10 bases lay between the germline ends. Germline V gene data show CDR1 as SGDLS and CDR2 as YYNGEE. Reverse transcribing all isolated RNA meant expressed TCRB transcripts were sequenced. Produced via immunoSEQ multiplex PCR; TCRdb's table is partial and in-frame only. The table lists over 120,000 clones, about 12% of them singletons. Notes on this clone: Its antigen is still unknown.

This receptor was obtained from a man aged 18 to 35 with type 1 diabetes. The material sequenced was central memory CD4+ T cells from blood. The chain recombines TRBV9 with TRBJ1-1, with no clear D. The CDR3: CASSVDPGGTEAFF. CDR3 coding DNA: TGTGCCAGCAGCGTAGACCCGGGTGGCACTGAAGCTTTCTTT.